This T cell receptor beta chain stems from a study of T-cell memory formation after mild COVID-19. Background on the study: Each donor largely had its own TCR clusters. Study-level results: Chiefly within CM and EM were the contracting CD4+ clones; CD8+ ones were within EMRA. A second wave of clones peaked on day 37, and their SARS-CoV-2 specificity went unconfirmed.

5'RACE primed from the constant segment yielded TCR alpha and TCR beta cDNA libraries bearing sample barcodes and UMIs. TCRdb re-derived calls from the 5' RACE reads in MiXCR, one entry per CDR3 protein. Of roughly 130,000 distinct CDR3 sequences in the sample, approximately 6.2% were seen once. CDR3 length equals 16 residues. J gave up 0 bases and V 4 bases, and 8 bases lay outside the gene matches. This clonotype has ten or more counts. Its antigen remains unidentified. V usage is TRBV12-3 or TRBV12-4 and J usage is TRBJ1-1; 7 bases match TRBD1. The sequence came from an adult woman who had mild COVID-19 (a few samples of this study predate the infection). Cell type and time point are not known. The sequenced material came from PBMCs or a T cell subset sorted from them (not recorded which). CDR3 protein: CASSSYLGQMNTEAFF. In DNA, the CDR3 is TGTGCCAGCAGTTCCTATCTGGGACAGATGAACACTGAAGCTTTCTTT.